The clone carrying this TCR beta chain was picked up many times. As yet, its antigen is unknown. The germline gives CDR1 SNHLY, CDR2 FYNNEI. This CDR3 region has 14 residues. The junction had 2 bases not matched to a gene; V was cut back by 1 base and J by 5 bases. TCR beta CDR3 region amplification was performed from RNA transcripts. During a first-round RT-PCR of the TCR CDR3, the HTBI primer set was used. TCRdb re-called the multiplex PCR reads through MiXCR, storing one row per CDR3 protein. The profile covers approximately 510,000 distinct CDR3 sequences, with 35% to 50% appearing a single time and 44% taken by the ten largest. This sample stems from a study of T cells in Graves' hyperthyroidism and ophthalmopathy. Study findings and constraints: Appearing also in blood were most of the thyroid clonotypes expanded above 0.001.

Patients with uncontrolled infections, other autoimmune diseases, pregnancy or lactation were excluded. Every diagnosis used clinical symptoms, serum thyroxine and TRAb, thyroid ultrasound and orbital computed tomography. The specimen was peripheral blood or thyroid tissue (not recorded which). The chain has TRBV2 and TRBJ2-5; 9 nucleotides line up with TRBD2. This sequence originates from an adult woman with Graves' disease, either hyperthyroidism or ophthalmopathy (not recorded which). CDR3 sequence: CASSEGLAVETQYF. CDR3 bases: TGTGCCAGCAGTGAAGGACTAGCGGTGGAGACCCAGTACTTC.